Included here is one T cell receptor (beta chain) sequence, with context. Germline V gene lookup returns CDR1 SQVTM and CDR2 ANQGSEA. The CDR3 covers 15 residues. V gave up 3 bases and J gave up 1 base; unmatched junction bases: 3. These data are taken from a study of T cell responses to AZD1222 COVID-19 vaccine. Profiled with immunoSEQ multiplex PCR; TCRdb holds only in-frame clones, not every one. Found here are about 170,000 clones, roughly nine tenths of them singletons; the top ten hold about 1.6%. The sequencing here drew on peripheral blood, taken on day 0 of AZD1222 vaccination. The rearrangement links TRBV29-1 to TRBJ2-1; TRBD2 agrees at 10 bases. This receptor was obtained from an adult in good health. The CDR3 nucleotides are TGCAGCGTTGACACAGCGGGGGGGTCCTACAATGAGCAGTTCTTC. It encodes CSVDTAGGSYNEQFF.